This T cell receptor beta chain was captured by sequencing in a study of T-cell memory formation after mild COVID-19. Study-level information: Most TCR clusters belonged to a single donor. General observations from the study: CD4+ clones that contracted lay mainly in CM and EM; CD8+ ones lay in EMRA.

CDR1 and CDR2 from the germline V gene are SGHRS and YFSETQ. The CDR3 loop spans 16 amino acids. Trimming removed 4 bases from V and 4 bases from J; junction bases left unmatched: 12. Worth noting for this clonotype: The target antigen is unknown.

Via MiXCR, TCRdb re-called the 5' RACE reads, giving one row per CDR3 protein. The sample has around 450,000 distinct CDR3 sequences; roughly 20% are singletons. The gene calls are TRBV5-1 and TRBJ1-1; 8 bases map to TRBD1. The sequencing input was PBMCs or a T cell subset sorted from them (not recorded which). The receptor's source is an adult woman who had mild COVID-19 (a few samples of this study predate the infection). Cell type and time point are not known. The CDR3 protein is CASSEPDRGVLTEAFF. CDR3 in DNA: TGCGCCAGCAGCGAACCTGACAGGGGTGTTCTCACTGAAGCTTTCTTT.